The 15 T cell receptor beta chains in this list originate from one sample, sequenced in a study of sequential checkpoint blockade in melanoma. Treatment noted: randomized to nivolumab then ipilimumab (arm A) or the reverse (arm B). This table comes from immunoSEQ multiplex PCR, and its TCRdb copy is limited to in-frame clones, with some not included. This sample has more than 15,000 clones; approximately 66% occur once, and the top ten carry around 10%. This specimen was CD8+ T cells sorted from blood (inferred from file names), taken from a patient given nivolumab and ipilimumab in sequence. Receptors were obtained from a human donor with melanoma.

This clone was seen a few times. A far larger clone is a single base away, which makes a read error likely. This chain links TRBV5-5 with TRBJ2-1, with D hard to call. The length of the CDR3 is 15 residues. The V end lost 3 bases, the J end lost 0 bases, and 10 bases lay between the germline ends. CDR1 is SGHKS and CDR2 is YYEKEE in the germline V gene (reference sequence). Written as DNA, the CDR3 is TGTGCCAGCAGCTCCCGCGAGAGCTCCTACAATGAGCAGTTCTTC. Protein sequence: CASSSRESSYNEQFF. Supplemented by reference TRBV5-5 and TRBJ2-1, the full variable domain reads DAGVTQSPTHLIKTRGQQVTLRCSPISGHKSVSWYQQVLGQGPQFIFQYYEKEERGRGNFPDRFSARQFPNYSSELNVNALLLGDSALYLCASSSRESSYNEQFFGPGTRLTVL.

CDR3 sequence: CASSRTGVHEQYF. Here the CDR3 DNA reads TGTGCCAGTAGTAGGACAGGGGTCCACGAGCAGTACTTC. V and J are TRBV19 and TRBJ2-7; TRBD1 aligns across 9 bases. Looked up from germline, CDR1 is LNHDA and CDR2 is SQIVND (reference sequence). The J segment lost 5 bases and the V segment lost 4 bases, leaving 3 bases of the junction unmatched. The CDR3 is 13 residues long.

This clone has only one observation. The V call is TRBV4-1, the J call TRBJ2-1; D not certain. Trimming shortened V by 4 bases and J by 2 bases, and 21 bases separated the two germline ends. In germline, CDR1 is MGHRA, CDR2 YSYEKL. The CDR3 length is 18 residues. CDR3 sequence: CASSRVYRQATTYNEQFF. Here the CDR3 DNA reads TGCGCCAGCAGCCGAGTCTACCGGCAGGCCACCACCTACAATGAGCAGTTCTTC.

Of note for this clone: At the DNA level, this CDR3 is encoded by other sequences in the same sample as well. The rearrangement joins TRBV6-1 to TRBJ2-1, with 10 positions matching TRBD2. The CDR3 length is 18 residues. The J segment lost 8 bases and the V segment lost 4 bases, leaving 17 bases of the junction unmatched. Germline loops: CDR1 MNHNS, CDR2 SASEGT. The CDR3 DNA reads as TGTGCCAGCAGTGGGACTAGCGGCAAGAGAGCCTCCGTGTATGAGCAGTTCTTC. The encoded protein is CASSGTSGKRASVYEQFF.

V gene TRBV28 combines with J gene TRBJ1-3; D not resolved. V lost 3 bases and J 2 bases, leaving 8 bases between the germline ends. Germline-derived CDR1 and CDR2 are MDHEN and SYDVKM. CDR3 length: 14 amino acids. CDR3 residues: CASSFARAGNTIYF. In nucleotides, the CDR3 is TGTGCCAGCAGTTTCGCGAGGGCTGGAAACACCATATATTTT.

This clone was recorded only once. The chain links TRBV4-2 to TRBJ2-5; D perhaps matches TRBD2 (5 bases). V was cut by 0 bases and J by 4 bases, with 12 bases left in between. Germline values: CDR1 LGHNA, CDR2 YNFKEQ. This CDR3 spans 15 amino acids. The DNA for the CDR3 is TGTGCCAGCAGCCAAGAGTTAATACGGGGAGAGACCCAGTACTTC. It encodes CASSQELIRGETQYF.

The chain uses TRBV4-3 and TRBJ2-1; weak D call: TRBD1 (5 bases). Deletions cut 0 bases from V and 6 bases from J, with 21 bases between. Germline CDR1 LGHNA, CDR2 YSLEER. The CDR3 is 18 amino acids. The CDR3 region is CASSQDRVTAWGFNEQFF. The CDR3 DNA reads TGCGCCAGCAGCCAAGATCGTGTGACAGCATGGGGATTCAATGAGCAGTTCTTC.

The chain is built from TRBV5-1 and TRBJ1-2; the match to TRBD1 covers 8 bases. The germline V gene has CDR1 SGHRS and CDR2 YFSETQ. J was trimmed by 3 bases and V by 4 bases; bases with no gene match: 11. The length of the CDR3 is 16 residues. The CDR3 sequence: CASSLSRQGSHYGYTF. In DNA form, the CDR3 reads TGCGCCAGCAGCCTCAGTAGACAGGGGTCACACTATGGCTACACCTTC.

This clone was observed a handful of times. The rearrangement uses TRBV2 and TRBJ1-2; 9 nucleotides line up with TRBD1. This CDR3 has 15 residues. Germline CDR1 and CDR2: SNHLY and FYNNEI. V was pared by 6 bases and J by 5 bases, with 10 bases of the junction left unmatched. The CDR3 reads CASSSRDRVGYGYTF. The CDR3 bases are TGTGCCAGCAGCTCCCGGGACAGGGTAGGGTATGGCTACACCTTC.

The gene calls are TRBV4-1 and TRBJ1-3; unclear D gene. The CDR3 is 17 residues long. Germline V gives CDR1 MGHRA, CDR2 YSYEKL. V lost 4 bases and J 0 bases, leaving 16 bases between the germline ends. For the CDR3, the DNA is TGCGCCAGCAGCCGACCCGAGGACTACGGCTCTGGAAACACCATATATTTT. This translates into CASSRPEDYGSGNTIYF.

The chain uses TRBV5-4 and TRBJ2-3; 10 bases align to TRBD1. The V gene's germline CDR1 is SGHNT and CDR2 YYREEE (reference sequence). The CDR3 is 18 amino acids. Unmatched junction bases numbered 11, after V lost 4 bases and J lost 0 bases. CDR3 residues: CASSPEPGTGESTDTQYF. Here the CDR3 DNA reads TGTGCCAGCAGCCCTGAACCCGGGACAGGGGAAAGCACAGATACGCAGTATTTT.

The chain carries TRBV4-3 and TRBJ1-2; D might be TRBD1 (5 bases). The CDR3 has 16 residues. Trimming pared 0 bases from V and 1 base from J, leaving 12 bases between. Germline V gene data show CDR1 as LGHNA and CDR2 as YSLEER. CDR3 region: CASSQDITGDNYGYTF. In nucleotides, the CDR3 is TGCGCCAGCAGCCAAGATATCACGGGGGATAACTATGGCTACACCTTC.

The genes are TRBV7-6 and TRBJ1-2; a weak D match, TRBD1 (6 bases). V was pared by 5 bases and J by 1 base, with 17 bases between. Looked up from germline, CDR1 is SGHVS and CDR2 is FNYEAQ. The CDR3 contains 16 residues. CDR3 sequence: CASSPGAQGLNYGYTF. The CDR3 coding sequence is TGTGCCAGCAGCCCTGGGGCGCAGGGGCTTAACTATGGCTACACCTTC. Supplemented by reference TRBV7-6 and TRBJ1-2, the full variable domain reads GAGVSQSPRYKVTKRGQDVALRCDPISGHVSLYWYRQALGQGPEFLTYFNYEAQQDKSGLPNDRFSAERPEGSISTLTIQRTEQRDSAMYRCASSPGAQGLNYGYTFGSGTRLTVV.

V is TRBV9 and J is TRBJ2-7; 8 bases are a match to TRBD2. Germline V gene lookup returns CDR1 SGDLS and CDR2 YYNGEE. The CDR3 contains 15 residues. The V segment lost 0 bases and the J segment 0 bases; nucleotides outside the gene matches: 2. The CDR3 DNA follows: TGTGCCAGCAGCGTAGCGGGGACTAGCTCCTACGAGCAGTACTTC. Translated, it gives CASSVAGTSSYEQYF.

This CDR3 is CASSSQVNTEAFF. CDR3 DNA: TGTGCCAGCAGCTCCCAGGTGAACACTGAAGCTTTCTTT. This sequence joins TRBV7-6 and TRBJ1-1; D is unclear. The CDR3 extends over 13 amino acids. Germline CDR1 is SGHVS and CDR2 is FNYEAQ. V lost 4 bases and J lost 0, with 6 bases in between. The full variable domain, completed using reference TRBV7-6 and TRBJ1-1, is GAGVSQSPRYKVTKRGQDVALRCDPISGHVSLYWYRQALGQGPEFLTYFNYEAQQDKSGLPNDRFSAERPEGSISTLTIQRTEQRDSAMYRCASSSQVNTEAFFGQGTRLTVV.